A selection of T cell receptor beta chains follows, all from one sample in a study of blood T cell repertoires in COVID-19. The data were produced by immunoSEQ multiplex PCR, yet TCRdb's version contains in-frame clones alone and is incomplete. The table lists 60,000 to 70,000 clones, 86% of them singletons. Sample: peripheral blood. These receptor sequences come from a woman aged 60-75 years with acute or convalescent COVID-19. The CDR3 runs from the conserved cysteine through the conserved F or W. The order of the fields is J gene, clone size, V gene, D gene, CDR3 protein, CDR3 DNA. D genes are given only for firm matches. Clone sizes are given selectively: once, few, many, or a class where the clone is expanded.

j_gene: TRBJ2-1
abundance: -
v_gene: TRBV7-2
d_gene: -
CDR3aa: CASSLSFGEQFF
CDR3nt: TGTGCCAGCAGCTTGAGTTTTGGTGAGCAGTTCTTC

j_gene: TRBJ1-1
abundance: -
v_gene: TRBV29-1
d_gene: TRBD1
CDR3aa: CSVGDRRNTEAFF
CDR3nt: TGCAGCGTTGGGGACAGGCGGAACACTGAAGCTTTCTTT

j_gene: TRBJ2-7
abundance: once
v_gene: TRBV7-9
d_gene: -
CDR3aa: CASSLAGRLSYEQYF
CDR3nt: TGTGCCAGCAGCTTAGCAGGGAGGTTGAGCTACGAGCAGTACTTC

j_gene: TRBJ1-4
abundance: -
v_gene: TRBV5-4
d_gene: -
CDR3aa: CASSGGANEKLFF
CDR3nt: TGTGCCAGCAGTGGGGGGGCTAATGAAAAACTGTTTTTT

j_gene: TRBJ1-5
abundance: -
v_gene: TRBV30
d_gene: -
CDR3aa: CAWSPGMYSNQPQHF
CDR3nt: TGTGCCTGGAGTCCCGGGATGTATAGCAATCAGCCCCAGCATTTT

j_gene: TRBJ2-1
abundance: once
v_gene: TRBV5-4
d_gene: -
CDR3aa: CASSFSGIPEQFF
CDR3nt: TGTGCCAGCAGCTTTTCAGGGATCCCTGAGCAGTTCTTC

j_gene: TRBJ1-1
abundance: -
v_gene: TRBV18
d_gene: TRBD1
CDR3aa: CASSPEGQGSRAFF
CDR3nt: TGTGCCAGCTCACCCGAGGGACAGGGATCAAGGGCTTTCTTT

j_gene: TRBJ2-3
abundance: once
v_gene: TRBV2
d_gene: TRBD2
CDR3aa: CASSATRTSVDTQYF
CDR3nt: TGTGCCAGCAGCGCAACTCGGACTAGCGTGGATACGCAGTATTTT

j_gene: TRBJ2-3
abundance: -
v_gene: TRBV7-2
d_gene: -
CDR3aa: CAEQVVSTDTQYF
CDR3nt: TGTGCAGAACAGGTCGTTAGCACAGATACGCAGTATTTT

j_gene: TRBJ1-1
abundance: few
v_gene: TRBV27
d_gene: TRBD1
CDR3aa: CASSSLRQGANTEAFF
CDR3nt: TGTGCCAGCAGTTCCCTCCGACAGGGGGCGAACACTGAAGCTTTCTTT

j_gene: TRBJ2-3
abundance: -
v_gene: TRBV18
d_gene: -
CDR3aa: CASSRGDTDTQYF
CDR3nt: TGTGCCAGCTCTCGGGGAGACACAGATACGCAGTATTTT

j_gene: TRBJ2-1
abundance: -
v_gene: TRBV27
d_gene: -
CDR3aa: CASSLEENRLYNEQFF
CDR3nt: TGTGCCAGCAGTTTGGAAGAGAACAGGTTATACAATGAGCAGTTCTTC

j_gene: TRBJ2-3
abundance: -
v_gene: TRBV18
d_gene: TRBD2
CDR3aa: CASSPPSSGGFNTQYF
CDR3nt: TGTGCCAGCTCACCACCTTCCAGCGGGGGGTTCAATACGCAGTATTTT

j_gene: TRBJ2-5
abundance: -
v_gene: TRBV5-1
d_gene: -
CDR3aa: CASTSNSQETQYF
CDR3nt: TGCGCCAGCACTTCTAACAGCCAAGAGACCCAGTACTTC

j_gene: TRBJ2-2
abundance: -
v_gene: TRBV15
d_gene: -
CDR3aa: CATSSLVANTGELFF
CDR3nt: TGTGCCACCAGCAGCCTCGTGGCTAACACCGGGGAGCTGTTTTTT

j_gene: TRBJ1-5
abundance: -
v_gene: TRBV18
d_gene: -
CDR3aa: CASSPGDNQPQHF
CDR3nt: TGTGCCAGCTCACCAGGAGACAATCAGCCCCAGCATTTT

j_gene: TRBJ2-3
abundance: -
v_gene: TRBV7-2
d_gene: TRBD2
CDR3aa: CASSRATAGADTQYF
CDR3nt: TGTGCCAGCAGCCGCGCGACAGCGGGAGCAGATACGCAGTATTTT

j_gene: TRBJ1-2
abundance: few
v_gene: TRBV4-2
d_gene: -
CDR3aa: CASSQERDGYTF
CDR3nt: TGTGCCAGCAGCCAAGAAAGAGATGGCTACACCTTC

j_gene: TRBJ2-1
abundance: once
v_gene: TRBV29-1
d_gene: TRBD2
CDR3aa: CSVEKLAGPSYNEQFF
CDR3nt: TGCAGCGTTGAGAAACTAGCGGGCCCTTCCTACAATGAGCAGTTCTTC

j_gene: TRBJ2-3
abundance: -
v_gene: TRBV6-5
d_gene: TRBD2
CDR3aa: CASSSLAGGRTDTQYF
CDR3nt: TGTGCCAGCAGTTCCCTAGCGGGGGGGCGCACAGATACGCAGTATTTT

j_gene: TRBJ1-2
abundance: -
v_gene: TRBV5-1
d_gene: TRBD1
CDR3aa: CASSSTGRYGYTF
CDR3nt: TGCGCCAGCAGCTCGACAGGGCGCTATGGCTACACCTTC

j_gene: TRBJ1-1
abundance: -
v_gene: TRBV18
d_gene: -
CDR3aa: CASSPLRGTEAFF
CDR3nt: TGTGCCAGCTCACCACTTCGGGGGACTGAAGCTTTCTTT

j_gene: TRBJ1-3
abundance: -
v_gene: TRBV18
d_gene: -
CDR3aa: CASSRDSSLSGNTIYF
CDR3nt: TGTGCCAGCTCCCGCGATTCCTCCCTCTCTGGAAACACCATATATTTT

j_gene: TRBJ1-3
abundance: -
v_gene: TRBV6-5
d_gene: -
CDR3aa: CASSPGGNTIYF
CDR3nt: TGTGCCAGCAGCCCGGGAGGAAACACCATATATTTT

j_gene: TRBJ2-2
abundance: -
v_gene: TRBV24-1
d_gene: TRBD1
CDR3aa: CATSDPGQGSGELFF
CDR3nt: TGTGCCACCAGTGATCCGGGACAGGGTAGCGGGGAGCTGTTTTTT

j_gene: TRBJ1-1
abundance: -
v_gene: TRBV5-1
d_gene: -
CDR3aa: CASSFGSSGIEAFF
CDR3nt: TGCGCCAGCAGCTTTGGAAGCTCAGGGATCGAAGCTTTCTTT

j_gene: TRBJ1-1
abundance: -
v_gene: TRBV28
d_gene: -
CDR3aa: CASSSSYTEAFF
CDR3nt: TGTGCCAGCAGTTCGTCCTACACTGAAGCTTTCTTT

j_gene: TRBJ1-1
abundance: -
v_gene: TRBV2
d_gene: TRBD1
CDR3aa: CASRGQGISTEAFF
CDR3nt: TGTGCCAGCAGAGGACAGGGAATCAGCACTGAAGCTTTCTTT

j_gene: TRBJ1-1
abundance: -
v_gene: TRBV19
d_gene: -
CDR3aa: CASSIAFIPKATGTEAFF
CDR3nt: TGTGCCAGTAGTATAGCATTCATCCCTAAAGCCACGGGTACTGAAGCTTTCTTT

j_gene: TRBJ1-5
abundance: few
v_gene: TRBV6-6
d_gene: -
CDR3aa: CASSSFRENQPQHF
CDR3nt: TGTGCCAGCAGTTCATTTAGGGAGAATCAGCCCCAGCATTTT

j_gene: TRBJ1-5
abundance: -
v_gene: TRBV3-1/TRBV3-2
d_gene: -
CDR3aa: CASSPGRGRNQPQHF
CDR3nt: TGTGCCAGCAGCCCGGGCAGGGGTCGCAATCAGCCCCAGCATTTT

j_gene: TRBJ1-2
abundance: -
v_gene: TRBV3-1/TRBV3-2
d_gene: TRBD1
CDR3aa: CASSQRTGGVPHGYTF
CDR3nt: TGTGCCAGCAGCCAGCGGACAGGGGGCGTCCCCCATGGCTACACCTTC

j_gene: TRBJ1-4
abundance: -
v_gene: TRBV18
d_gene: TRBD1
CDR3aa: CASSPRTGKNEKLFF
CDR3nt: TGTGCCAGCTCACCCAGGACAGGGAAAAATGAAAAACTGTTTTTT

j_gene: TRBJ1-2
abundance: -
v_gene: TRBV5-4
d_gene: -
CDR3aa: CASSSREGWGYTF
CDR3nt: TGTGCCAGCAGCTCTCGGGAGGGTTGGGGCTACACCTTC

j_gene: TRBJ2-7
abundance: -
v_gene: TRBV19
d_gene: TRBD1
CDR3aa: CASSNTGGAVYEQYF
CDR3nt: TGTGCCAGTAGTAATACAGGGGGCGCAGTCTACGAGCAGTACTTC

j_gene: TRBJ1-2
abundance: few
v_gene: TRBV12-3/TRBV12-4
d_gene: -
CDR3aa: CASSSSANYGYTF
CDR3nt: TGTGCCAGCAGCTCTTCGGCTAACTATGGCTACACCTTC

j_gene: TRBJ1-2
abundance: -
v_gene: TRBV6-5
d_gene: -
CDR3aa: CASSYGLEQSLYGYTF
CDR3nt: TGTGCCAGCAGTTACGGGCTCGAACAGAGCCTCTATGGCTACACCTTC

j_gene: TRBJ1-1
abundance: -
v_gene: TRBV27
d_gene: TRBD1
CDR3aa: CASRDRGNTEAFF
CDR3nt: TGTGCCAGCAGGGACAGGGGGAACACTGAAGCTTTCTTT

j_gene: TRBJ2-3
abundance: -
v_gene: TRBV7-9
d_gene: -
CDR3aa: CASSAVGRNTDTQYF
CDR3nt: TGTGCCAGCAGCGCCGTTGGCAGGAACACAGATACGCAGTATTTT

j_gene: TRBJ1-5
abundance: -
v_gene: TRBV2
d_gene: -
CDR3aa: CASSVLTARQPQHF
CDR3nt: TGTGCCAGCAGTGTACTAACCGCTAGACAGCCCCAGCATTTT

j_gene: TRBJ2-3
abundance: once
v_gene: TRBV4-1
d_gene: TRBD2
CDR3aa: CASSRKGLAGGPGGSTDTQYF
CDR3nt: TGCGCCAGCAGCCGGAAGGGACTAGCGGGGGGGCCGGGAGGAAGCACAGATACGCAGTATTTT

j_gene: TRBJ1-5
abundance: -
v_gene: TRBV27
d_gene: TRBD1
CDR3aa: CASSFRTGGDQPQHF
CDR3nt: TGTGCCAGCAGTTTCAGGACAGGGGGGGATCAGCCCCAGCATTTT

j_gene: TRBJ1-6
abundance: -
v_gene: TRBV7-9
d_gene: -
CDR3aa: CASSLTRVNSPLHF
CDR3nt: TGTGCCAGCAGCTTAACCAGGGTGAATTCACCCCTCCACTTT